These 14 T cell receptor beta chains originate from one sample sequenced in a study of shared clonotypes between healthy human individuals. The repertoire was sequenced with immunoSEQ multiplex PCR; TCRdb's copy has only in-frame clones and lacks some. The table has about 2.4 million clones, roughly 93% seen once. Sequencing was carried out using naive CD4+ T cells from PBMCs. This sample's subset: CD45RA+ positively selected. The source of these receptors is a man between 18 and 35 years old in good health. Some clones in this sample may be carry-over from other donors' samples.

The DNA of the CDR3 is TGTGCCAGCTCACCACTAAGGGACAATCAGCCCCAGCATTTT. Protein product: CASSPLRDNQPQHF. The V and J genes are TRBV18 and TRBJ1-5; no clear D. Between the trimmed V and J ends, which lost 1 base and 3 bases, there was a span of 7 bases. The germline V gene encodes CDR1 KGHSH and CDR2 LQKENI. The CDR3 is made up of 14 amino acids.

The rearrangement uses TRBV27 and TRBJ2-7, with 7 bases lining up with TRBD1. This CDR3 region has 15 residues. Trimming took 3 bases from V and 2 from J; bases not matched to a gene: 7. Germline V CDR1 and CDR2: MNHEY, SMNVEV (reference sequence). CDR3 protein: CASSFGRQGTYEQYF. The CDR3 region has the DNA TGTGCCAGCAGTTTTGGGAGACAGGGCACCTACGAGCAGTACTTC.

CDR3 DNA sequence: TGTGCCAGCAGAAGAAGGAATTACAACTATGGCTACACCTTC. Residues: CASRRRNYNYGYTF. V gene TRBV27 combines with J gene TRBJ1-2, with no clear D. Germline assignment: CDR1 MNHEY and CDR2 SMNVEV (reference sequence). V dropped 6 bases and J dropped 2 bases, with 13 bases sitting between them. The CDR3 consists of 14 residues.

The chain combines TRBV12-1 with TRBJ2-7; the table's D call of TRBD1 was not tested on the DNA. TRBV12-1 constitutes a pseudogene. CDR3 length: 15 residues. The CDR3 loop reads CASSSSVYRGNEQYF. DNA for the CDR3: TGTGCCAGCAGCTCGTCCGTCTACAGGGGGAACGAGCAGTACTTC.

V usage is TRBV19 and J usage is TRBJ2-2; D gene ambiguous. The CDR3 is 13 amino acids. Trimming took 5 bases from V and 1 from J, leaving 5 bases between them. The germline V gene has CDR1 LNHDA and CDR2 SQIVND (reference sequence). The CDR3 spells CASSAGNTGELFF. DNA for the CDR3: TGTGCCAGTAGTGCAGGGAACACCGGGGAGCTGTTTTTT.

The gene calls are TRBV28 and TRBJ1-1, with D uncertain. This CDR3 comprises 11 residues. Germline assignment: CDR1 MDHEN and CDR2 SYDVKM. The CDR3 nucleotides are TGTGCGGCAGTGGTTAACACTGAAGCTTTCTTT. It encodes CAAVVNTEAFF.

Worth noting for this clone: The same CDR3 can be traced to other DNA sequences in this sample. V gene TRBV6-1 combines with J gene TRBJ2-7; 12 nucleotides match TRBD2. The length of the CDR3 is 14 residues. Trimming at V came to 7 bases and at J to 1 base, leaving 2 bases not matched to a gene. Per germline, CDR1 MNHNS and CDR2 SASEGT. The CDR3, as DNA: TGTGCCAGCAAACTAGCGGGAGGTTCCTACGAGCAGTACTTC. The encoded protein is CASKLAGGSYEQYF.

This chain connects TRBV28 to TRBJ2-7; D is possibly TRBD2 (5 bases). The CDR3 runs 20 residues. In germline, CDR1 is MDHEN, CDR2 SYDVKM. The V end was cut by 2 bases, the J end by 3 bases, with 29 bases between. This CDR3 is CASSLLISPTGGFQFYEQYF. Written as DNA, the CDR3 is TGTGCCAGCAGTTTACTAATCTCCCCCACCGGCGGGTTTCAATTCTACGAGCAGTACTTC.

The V gene is TRBV9, the J gene TRBJ2-5; possible D gene TRBD1, 6 bases. This CDR3 is built from 14 residues. Germline lookup yields CDR1 SGDLS and CDR2 YYNGEE. V was trimmed by 4 bases and J by 4 bases, leaving 14 bases between them. In nucleotides, the CDR3 is TGTGCCAGCAGCCCTGAGGCCAGGGGAGAGACCCAGTACTTC. Protein: CASSPEARGETQYF.

This clone was picked up one time. The rearrangement uses TRBV25-1 and TRBJ2-5, with 12 nucleotides matching TRBD2. This CDR3 spans 18 amino acids. J was trimmed by 2 bases and V by 4 bases; bases with no gene match: 11. Germline CDR1 MGHDK, CDR2 SYGVNS. The CDR3 here is CASSAATWTSGEQETQYF. CDR3 nucleotides: TGTGCCAGCAGTGCAGCGACCTGGACTAGCGGGGAACAAGAGACCCAGTACTTC.

The chain joins TRBV19 to TRBJ2-6; D gene ambiguous. Deletions cut 7 bases from V and 4 bases from J, with 8 bases between. The germline gives CDR1 LNHDA, CDR2 SQIVND (reference sequence). The CDR3 sequence is 13 residues long. CDR3 residues: CASKSGGANVLTF. The DNA for the CDR3 is TGTGCCAGTAAATCTGGGGGGGCCAACGTCCTGACTTTC.

The chain joins TRBV28 to TRBJ1-4; D gene unclear. This CDR3 spans 13 amino acids. The germline gives CDR1 MDHEN, CDR2 SYDVKM. The V end lost 2 bases, the J end lost 8 bases, and 9 bases lay between the germline ends. The CDR3, as DNA: TGTGCCAGCAGTTTAAGACCCGAGGAAAAACTGTTTTTT. Amino acid sequence: CASSLRPEEKLFF.

The chain couples TRBV7-2 to TRBJ2-1; 8 bases agree with TRBD2. The V segment lost 5 bases and the J segment 6 bases; nucleotides outside the gene matches: 6. The CDR3 is 14 amino acids. Germline values: CDR1 SGHTA, CDR2 FQGNSA. The CDR3 DNA sequence: TGTGCCAGCAGCGTAGGTAGCGGGACCAATGAGCAGTTCTTC. Amino acids: CASSVGSGTNEQFF.

The chain links TRBV11-2 to TRBJ2-7; D is ambiguous. The germline CDR1 and CDR2 sequences are SGHAT and FQNNGV. The ends were cut back, 2 bases at V and 6 bases at J, with 14 bases in the middle. The CDR3 contains 14 residues. This chain's CDR3 is CASSLSGLAVEQYF. Written as DNA, the CDR3 is TGTGCCAGCAGCTTATCCGGTTTGGCTGTCGAGCAGTACTTC.